This T cell receptor (beta chain) was recorded in a study of T-cell memory formation after mild COVID-19. Overall study: Among the donors, TCR clusters were largely specific to each donor.

This clonotype appeared a single time. Its antigen is not known. Study findings and constraints: Clones which contracted sat mainly in CM and EM if CD4+, and in EMRA if CD8+. Second-wave clones with a day 37 peak had unconfirmed SARS-CoV-2 specificity.

From 5'RACE with constant-segment primers came TCR alpha and TCR beta cDNA libraries that carried sample barcodes and UMIs. MiXCR, applied by TCRdb to the 5' RACE reads, yields one record per CDR3 protein. The data contain 430,000 or so distinct CDR3 sequences, approximately 23% of them singletons. The CDR3 covers 14 residues. Trimming took off 7 bases at V and 2 bases at J, with 11 bases between the two ends. CDR1 is KGHDR, CDR2 SFDVKD, per germline. The sample taken for sequencing was PBMCs or a T cell subset sorted from them (not recorded which). The clonotype comes from an adult woman who had mild COVID-19 (a few samples of this study predate the infection). Cell type and time point are not known. The chain recombines TRBV24-1 with TRBJ2-1; possible D gene TRBD1, 5 bases. The CDR3 region has the DNA TGTGCCACCAGCCCCAGGGATCCCTACAATGAGCAGTTCTTC. It yields the protein CATSPRDPYNEQFF.